The following is a T cell receptor (beta chain) sequence with its context. Within its sample, this clonotype is medium-sized (0.01 to 0.1%). The clone's antigen remains unknown. No base quality values were provided; no much bigger clone lies one nucleotide off. This entry belongs to a study of MAIT cells during Salmonella Paratyphi A infection (dated by TCRdb to the late 2010s). Broadly, across the study: Adult volunteers aged 18 to 60 ingested a single dose of 1-5x10^3 CFU of S. Paratyphi A strain NVGH308. Starting at diagnosis, the diagnosed volunteers took ciprofloxacin 500 mg twice daily for 14 days. Overall results and qualifications from the work: Compared with healthy controls, diagnosed volunteers had more expansion or contraction among the top five MAIT clonotypes (about 0.5 versus 0.13), suggesting that infection reshaped the repertoire. Space occupied by over-represented MAIT clonotypes fell significantly from baseline to mid-infection (around 0.15 to 0.10), with no significant post-infection difference. MAIT TRBV usage was oligoclonal, favouring TRBV20 and TRBV6, and appeared unchanged by infection. The availability of volunteer samples limited the sample sizes, but these sizes were considered adequate to detect differences between groups.

Read against the paper, the sample's time point label means: after infection, following antibiotic treatment. Using flow cytometry, MAIT cells, defined as Valpha7.2+ CD161+ T cells, were identified and sorted. In roughly 6 volunteers who developed enteric fever after controlled oral challenge with live Salmonella Paratyphi A, circulating MAIT cell TCRbeta repertoires were profiled over time. MAIT cell samples were contributed by each diagnosed volunteer at pre-infection, mid-infection and post-infection timepoints. A diagnosis of enteric fever required Paratyphi A bacteremia and/or a persistent fever above 38 degrees C that lasted more than 12 hours. Diagnosis of infection in challenged volunteers occurred between day 4 and day 7 after challenge. Between roughly 4,500 and 10,000 MAIT cells per sample were sorted directly into RNAqueous-Micro lysis buffer for RNA extraction. Lymphoprep gradient centrifugation was used to isolate peripheral blood mononuclear cells from both the blood samples and the leukocyte cones. A BD FACSAria Fusion or BD FACSAria III sorter was used for cell sorting.

Libraries were prepared through 5' RACE. TCRbeta was amplified by two rounds of PCR with Phusion High-Fidelity polymerase, and sample-specific barcodes were added in the primers. TCRbeta libraries were generated by template-switch cDNA synthesis with SMARTScribe reverse transcriptase and a TRBC-specific primer. The barcoded samples were pooled and then prepared using the NEBNext Ultra DNA Library Prep Kit for Illumina. Sequencing of libraries was performed on an Illumina MiSeq with the MiSeq reagent kit v2, 300 cycles. In the authors' own workflow: Reads were demultiplexed by barcode with Jemultiplexer and were aligned with MiTCR using default parameters. Non-functional sequences were filtered out with VDJtools, and clonotypes were defined by amino acid sequence, with frequencies based on assigned sequence reads. The clonal space homeostasis analysis grouped clonotypes by frequency into over-represented (0.05-1), large, medium and small bins. Using fastp at Q25 and MiXCR, TCRdb reprocessed the public reads and kept productive beta chains. Each entry merges the rows of one CDR3 protein and shows their most common DNA and genes. TCRdb's processing, not the study's, gives the V and J calls here. The sample table lists over 850 distinct CDR3 sequences, approximately 25% of them with a count of one. Under 45% of the sample belongs to the ten largest clones.

Between the V and J ends, shortened by 7 bases and 0 bases respectively, the junction contains 15 bases. Measured from the cysteine to the phenylalanine, the CDR3 is 15 residues long. Only the CDR3 part of the read is kept: 45 bases, read in frame from the first base. For CDR1 and CDR2, the germline V gene lists MRHNA and SNTAGT. The source material was MAIT cells from blood, sampled at the last sampling point of the challenge study. The origin of this receptor is a person aged 18 to 70 who was deliberately infected with Salmonella Paratyphi A in a paratyphoid fever challenge study. The rearranged chain carries TRBV6-4 and TRBJ1-1; D gene: possibly TRBD1, on 5 matching bases. The DNA sequence is TGTGCCAGCACCCCCTCGGGGGAAATGAACACTGAAGCTTTCTTT. Its product reads: CASTPSGEMNTEAFF.